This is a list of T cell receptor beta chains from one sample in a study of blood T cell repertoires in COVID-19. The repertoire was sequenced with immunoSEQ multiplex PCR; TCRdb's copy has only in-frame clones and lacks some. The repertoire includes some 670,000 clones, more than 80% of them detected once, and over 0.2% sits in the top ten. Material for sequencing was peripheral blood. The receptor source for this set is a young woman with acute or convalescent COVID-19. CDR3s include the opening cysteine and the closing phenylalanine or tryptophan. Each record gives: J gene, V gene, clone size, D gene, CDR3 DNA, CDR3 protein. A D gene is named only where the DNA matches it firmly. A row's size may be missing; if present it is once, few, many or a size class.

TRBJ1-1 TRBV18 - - TGTGCCAGCTCACCGAGACAGCCACCTGAAGCTTTCTTT CASSPRQPPEAFF
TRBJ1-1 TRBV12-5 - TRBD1 TGTGCTAGTGGTTTGACGACAGGGGCCGAAGCTTTCTTT CASGLTTGAEAFF
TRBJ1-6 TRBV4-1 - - TGCGCCAGCAGCCAACCTTTCCGGGGTCAGAATTCACCCCTCCACTTT CASSQPFRGQNSPLHF
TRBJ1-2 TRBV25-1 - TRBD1 TGTGCCAGCAGCCTGGCAGGGGGCGGCTATGGCTACACCTTC CASSLAGGGYGYTF
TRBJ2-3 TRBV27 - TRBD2 TGTGCCAGCAGTTTGTCAGGGACTATCAGCACAGATACGCAGTATTTT CASSLSGTISTDTQYF
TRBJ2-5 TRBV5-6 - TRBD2 TGTGCCAGCAGCCCCGCCTCACTAGCGGGGGCTAAAGAGACCCAGTACTTC CASSPASLAGAKETQYF
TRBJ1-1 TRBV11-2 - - TGTGCCAGCAGCCCACCCGGCGGGAGGGGTTTGTCTGAAGCTTTCTTT CASSPPGGRGLSEAFF
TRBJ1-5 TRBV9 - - TGTGCCAGCAGCGTAGGCGGGGCGATTTTTCAGCCCCAGCATTTT CASSVGGAIFQPQHF
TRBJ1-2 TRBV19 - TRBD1 TGTGCCACCAGGACAGGCCCTGATGGCTACACCTTC CATRTGPDGYTF
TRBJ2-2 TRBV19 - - TGTGCCAGTACCCCGGGAGGGGAGCTGTTTTTT CASTPGGELFF
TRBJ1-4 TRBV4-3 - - TGCGCCAGCAAGGAAGAGAGGTCGGGGGTTAATGAAAAACTGTTTTTT CASKEERSGVNEKLFF
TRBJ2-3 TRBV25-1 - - TGTGCCAGCAGTGAATACCAGGGCCAGGGCTATAGCACAGATACGCAGTATTTT CASSEYQGQGYSTDTQYF
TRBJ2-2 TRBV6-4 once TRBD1 TGTGCCAGCAGTGACCAGACAGGGGGTTCGATGACCGGGGAGCTGTTTTTT CASSDQTGGSMTGELFF
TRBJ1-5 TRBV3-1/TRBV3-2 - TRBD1 TGTGCCAGCAGCCCGACGACAGGGTACAATCAGCCCCAGCATTTT CASSPTTGYNQPQHF
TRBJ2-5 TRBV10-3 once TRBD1 TGTGCCATCAGTGAGTCCGGGACAGGGGAAGTTGAGACCCAGTACTTC CAISESGTGEVETQYF
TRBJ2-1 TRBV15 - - TGTGCCACCAGCAGTCTGTTTGGGGCCTCCTACAATGAGCAGTTCTTC CATSSLFGASYNEQFF
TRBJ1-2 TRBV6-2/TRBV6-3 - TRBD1 TGTGCCAGCAGTTACTCAGGACAGGGGAGAGAGGGCTATGGCTACACCTTC CASSYSGQGREGYGYTF
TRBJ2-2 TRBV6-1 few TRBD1 TGTGCCAGCAGTGAAGCGTTGGGACAGGGCGCCGGGGAGCTGTTTTTT CASSEALGQGAGELFF
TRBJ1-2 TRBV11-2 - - TGTGCCAGCAGCCCGGGAATTAAAGCCTATGGCTACACCTTC CASSPGIKAYGYTF
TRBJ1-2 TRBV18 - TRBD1 TGTGCCAGCTCACCACGCCGGGACAGGGGGCCCCAGTCCCTTCGGGGCTACACCTTC CASSPRRDRGPQSLRGYTF
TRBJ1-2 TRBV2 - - TGTGCCAGCACCTCGACTGGCAACTATGGCTACACCTTC CASTSTGNYGYTF
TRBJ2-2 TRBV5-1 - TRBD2 TGCGCCAGCAGCGCTAGCGGGGGGACGAACACCGGGGAGCTGTTTTTT CASSASGGTNTGELFF
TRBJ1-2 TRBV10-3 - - TGTGCCATCGGTATAGGTCGGACGGGAGATAACTATGGCTACACCTTC CAIGIGRTGDNYGYTF
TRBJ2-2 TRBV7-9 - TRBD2 TGTGCCAGCAGCTGGGGACTAGCGGGGAGGACCGGGGAGCTGTTTTTT CASSWGLAGRTGELFF
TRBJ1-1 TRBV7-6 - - TGTGCCAGCAGCGGCCGTGCGAACACTGAAGCTTTCTTT CASSGRANTEAFF
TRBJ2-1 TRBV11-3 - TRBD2 TGTGCCAGCAGCCCCTCGACTAGCGAGAGCTCCTACAATGAGCAGTTCTTC CASSPSTSESSYNEQFF
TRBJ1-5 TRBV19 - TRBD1 TGTGCCAGTAGTCCCCCCCAGGGGGCATTAGCTCAGCCCCAGCATTTT CASSPPQGALAQPQHF
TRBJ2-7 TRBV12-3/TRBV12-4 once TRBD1 TGTGCCAGTGGACAGGGAACCTACGAGCAGTACTTC CASGQGTYEQYF
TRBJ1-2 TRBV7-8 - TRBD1 TGTGCCAGCAGCCGAGACCTCCTCAGTTCGCGGACAGGGGGAAATGGCTACACCTTC CASSRDLLSSRTGGNGYTF
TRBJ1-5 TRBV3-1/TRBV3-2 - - TGTGCCAGCAGCCTTTCAGGTGGGAATCAGCCCCAGCATTTT CASSLSGGNQPQHF
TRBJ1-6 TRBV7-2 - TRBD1 TGTGCCAGCAGCCCGGGACAGGGGAGGGGATCACCCCTCCACTTT CASSPGQGRGSPLHF
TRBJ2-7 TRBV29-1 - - TGCAGCGTTGAGGGCAGGGTAGGGCCTCGGAGCGCGTACGAGCAGTACTTC CSVEGRVGPRSAYEQYF
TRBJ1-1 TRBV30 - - TGTGCCTGTCAAACCCGCCTAACAGCGAACACTGAAGCTTTCTTT CACQTRLTANTEAFF
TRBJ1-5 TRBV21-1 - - TGTGCCAGCAGTCGAGGAGGGGGACAGGGAGAACGCGGTCAGCCCCAGCATTTT CASSRGGGQGERGQPQHF
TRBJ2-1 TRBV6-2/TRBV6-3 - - TGTGCCAGCAGTCGGACAGTAAGTAGGTTCAGCTCCTACAATGAGCAGTTCTTC CASSRTVSRFSSYNEQFF
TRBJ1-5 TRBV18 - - TGTGCCAGCTCACCGGTCTATAGCAATCAGCCCCAGCATTTT CASSPVYSNQPQHF
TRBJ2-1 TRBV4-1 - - TGCGCCAGCTCAGCCAACGGTTTCCGTGACAGCCCATACAATGAGCAGTTCTTC CASSANGFRDSPYNEQFF
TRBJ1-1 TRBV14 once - TGTGCCAGCTCACAGTTAATGAACACTGAAGCTTTCTTT CASSQLMNTEAFF
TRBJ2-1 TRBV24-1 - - TGTGCCACCAGTTTCGGTGTTGGTTGGTTCTTC CATSFGVGWFF
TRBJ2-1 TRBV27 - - TGTGCCAGCAGTTTAACAGGGAAACTATCCGCCCGCTACAATGAGCAGTTCTTC CASSLTGKLSARYNEQFF
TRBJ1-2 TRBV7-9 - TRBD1 TGTGCCAGCAGCTTAGAGGGGGCAGGGATTGGCTACACCTTC CASSLEGAGIGYTF
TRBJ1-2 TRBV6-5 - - TGTGCCAGCAGTCTGGACAGCGTCTATGGCTACACCTTC CASSLDSVYGYTF
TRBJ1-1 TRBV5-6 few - TGTGCCAGCAGCCGCTCGGGGGGTTTCACTGAAGCTTTCTTT CASSRSGGFTEAFF
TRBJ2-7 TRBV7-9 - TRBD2 TGTGCCAGCAGCTTAGGGGGACTAGCGGGGCGACAGCAGTACTTC CASSLGGLAGRQQYF
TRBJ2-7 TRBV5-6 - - TGTGCCAGCAGCTTTTTAAGCTTCTCCGAGCAGTACTTC CASSFLSFSEQYF
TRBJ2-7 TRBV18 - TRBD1 TGTGCCAGCTCACCTTCCGCTGCCGGGACAGGTCCCTACGAGCAGTACTTC CASSPSAAGTGPYEQYF
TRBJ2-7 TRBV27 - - TGTGCCAGCAGTTGGGGGAGGTTGGGGGGGCCGCAGTACGAGCAGTACTTC CASSWGRLGGPQYEQYF